Listed here are 3 T cell receptor beta chains from one sample, sequenced in a study of CD8+CD57+ T cells in acquired aplastic anemia. Genomic DNA, the template, was used for profiling of the TCR beta VDJ and CDR3. TCRdb re-derived calls from the reads in MiXCR, one entry per CDR3 protein. Of 120,000 or so distinct CDR3 sequences listed, about 60% were seen once; the top ten hold 25% to 35%. By flow cytometry, patients selected for sequencing had shown an expansion of CD8+CD57+ cells. Sequenced input: sorted CD4+, CD8+, or CD8+CD57+ T cells (not recorded which) from PBMCs. The receptor set was obtained from a human donor with aplastic anemia.

As regards this clonotype: One junction end does not reproduce the germline sequence, and a read error may be involved. The V call is TRBV19, the J call TRBJ2-3; D might be TRBD2 (6 bases). Germline CDR1 and CDR2: LNHDA and SQIVND (reference sequence). This CDR3 has 13 amino acids. CDR3 sequence (DNA): TGCGCCAGTAAGGAGGGAGCGAAGGTTACGCAGTATTTT. This gives the protein CASKEGAKVTQYF.

A few counts support this clonotype. This CDR3 reads CAMLDVPGGYNEQFF. DNA of the CDR3: TGTGCCATGCTGGATGTACCCGGGGGGTACAATGAGCAGTTCTTC. V gene TRBV10-3 combines with J gene TRBJ2-1, with TRBD2 identical over 7 bases. Germline CDR1 ENHRY, CDR2 SYGVKD. CDR3 size: 15 residues. Germline trimming cut 9 bases from V and 4 bases from J; bases unmatched to any gene: 12.

This chain links TRBV7-3 with TRBJ1-1; D remains ambiguous. V was cut by 5 bases and J by 0 bases, with 10 bases left in between. The CDR3 runs to 14 residues. In germline, CDR1 is SGHTA, CDR2 FQGTGA. The CDR3 bases are TGTGCCAGCAGCCGGGATCCCATGAACACTGAAGCTTTCTTT. Amino acids: CASSRDPMNTEAFF.